Shown below are 11 T cell receptor beta chains from a single sample sequenced in a study of tumor and adjacent non-tumor tissue in lung cancer. No cell sorting was done before RNA was extracted from the tissue. A modified ARM-PCR protocol with three rounds of nested PCR amplified TCRbeta. TCRdb independently ran MiXCR on the multiplex PCR reads; one entry per CDR3 protein. The sample lists 68,000 or so distinct CDR3 sequences; roughly three fifths were seen once. The specimen sequenced was lung tumor tissue. The source of these receptors is a man in his fifties with non-small cell lung cancer.

Regarding this clonotype: Without the conserved terminal phenylalanine or tryptophan, this CDR3 likely stems from a read error. V is TRBV10-1 and J is TRBJ2-5; TRBD2 might be the D (5 bases). The CDR3 runs 14 residues. The V gene lost 4 bases and the J gene lost 7 bases, with 16 bases spanning the gap. Germline loops: CDR1 WNHNN, CDR2 SYGVQD (reference sequence). Here the CDR3 DNA reads TGCGCCAGCAGTGTTAACGGGGTCGTGGGGACCCAGTACCTC. It codes for CASSVNGVVGTQYL.

The chain has TRBV11-1 and TRBJ2-1; D might be TRBD2 (6 bases). The CDR3 has 15 amino acids. Trimming pared 4 bases from V and 3 bases from J, leaving 13 bases between. Germline CDR1 SGHAT, CDR2 FQDESV (reference sequence). The CDR3: CASSSRGGGYNEQFF. The CDR3 DNA reads TGTGCCAGCAGCTCCCGGGGAGGAGGCTACAATGAGCAGTTCTTC. Drawing the rest from reference TRBV11-1 and TRBJ2-1, the complete variable domain is EAEVAQSPRYKITEKSQAVAFWCDPISGHATLYWYRQILGQGPELLVQFQDESVVDDSQLPKDRFSAERLKGVDSTLKIQPAELGDSAMYLCASSSRGGGYNEQFFGPGTRLTVL.

This chain joins TRBV7-9 and TRBJ2-3; D is undetermined. In germline, CDR1 is SEHNR, CDR2 FQNEAQ (reference sequence). V lost 3 bases, J lost 0 bases, and 16 bases lay in between. The CDR3 is 17 residues long. CDR3 amino acids: CASSFPVNSRSTDTQYF. DNA of the CDR3: TGTGCCAGCAGCTTCCCGGTGAATAGCAGAAGCACAGATACGCAGTATTTT.

As regards this clonotype: A single base separates this from a much larger clone, so it may be a read error. The chain joins TRBV28 to TRBJ2-7; TRBD1 might be the D (5 bases). Looked up from germline, CDR1 is MDHEN and CDR2 is SYDVKM. This CDR3 is 14 amino acids long. CDR3 DNA sequence: TGTACCAGCAGTCCCGGACATAACCTACGGGAGCAGTACTTC. Its protein is CTSSPGHNLREQYF.

As for this clonotype: One end of the junction fails to match germline, which may point to a read error. The rearrangement links TRBV25-1 to TRBJ1-2, with D possibly being TRBD1 (6 bases). The CDR3 consists of 15 residues. Germline V gene data show CDR1 as MGHDK and CDR2 as SYGVNS. The CDR3, as DNA: TGTGCCGGCAGTGAATCCAACAGGGACTATTATGGCTACACCTTC. As protein: CAGSESNRDYYGYTF.

This clonotype was observed many times. This chain uses TRBV6-5 with TRBJ2-1, with D tentatively TRBD2 (6 bases). The CDR3 length is 15 residues. V lost 2 bases, J lost 2 bases, and 10 bases lay in between. Germline V gene sequence: CDR1 MNHEY, CDR2 SVGAGI. The CDR3: CASSYARGTYNEQFF. In DNA, the CDR3 is TGTGCCAGCAGTTACGCTCGCGGGACCTACAATGAGCAGTTCTTC.

As to this clonotype: Just one base apart from a much larger clone, this may be a read error. This likely comes from a read error, as the CDR3 has no conserved phenylalanine or tryptophan at its end. The rearrangement uses TRBV4-1 and TRBJ2-1, with TRBD1 matching 7 bases. The junction had 5 bases not matched to a gene; V was cut back by 4 bases and J by 2 bases. This CDR3 has 15 amino acids. From germline, CDR1 is MGHRA and CDR2 YSYEKL. Here the CDR3 DNA reads TGCGCCAGCAGCCTTCGACAGGGTCCCTACAATGAGCAGTTCTAC. It translates to CASSLRQGPYNEQFY.

V gene TRBV5-1 combines with J gene TRBJ2-7; 9 positions match TRBD1. With V trimmed by 4 bases and J by 5 bases, 13 bases remained unmatched. Germline values: CDR1 SGHRS, CDR2 YFSETQ. The CDR3 extends over 16 amino acids. CDR3 DNA sequence: TGCGCCAGCAGCCGAACTTCCGGGACAGGGTACGACGAGCAGTACTTC. Translating gives CASSRTSGTGYDEQYF.

Concerning this clonotype: A read error is possible here, since a much larger clone lies one base away. V usage is TRBV6-1 and J usage is TRBJ2-2; D is tentatively TRBD1 or TRBD2 (5 bases each). This CDR3 is 16 amino acids long. Trimming shortened V by 4 bases and J by 4 bases, and 16 bases separated the two germline ends. Germline values: CDR1 MNHNS, CDR2 SASEGT. CDR3 nucleotide sequence: TGTGCCAGCAGTGGGGGACGGAGCTCTTCCACCGGGGAGCTGTTTTTT. It is translated as CASSGGRSSSTGELFF.

The chain carries TRBV11-2 and TRBJ2-7; 10 bases agree with TRBD1. Germline V gene data show CDR1 as SGHAT and CDR2 as FQNNGV. Germline trimming cut 5 bases from V and 4 bases from J; bases unmatched to any gene: 8. This CDR3 comprises 15 residues. This chain's CDR3 is CASSMGTGVQYEQYF. For the CDR3, the DNA is TGTGCCAGCAGCATGGGGACAGGGGTACAGTACGAGCAGTACTTC.

The J gene is TRBJ1-5, the V gene TRBV6-1, with TRBD1 identical over 7 bases. The length of the CDR3 is 17 residues. In germline, CDR1 is MNHNS, CDR2 SASEGT. V shed 9 bases, J shed 5 bases, and the junction held 19 bases outside the gene matches. CDR3 DNA: TGTGCCAGTAGTATCCCGGGACAGAATTTGTGGTATCAGCCCCAGCATTTT. Protein sequence: CASSIPGQNLWYQPQHF.